These T cell receptor beta chains were read from a single sample in a study of CD8 T cells in Susac syndrome. TCRdb analysed the immunoSEQ multiplex PCR reads with MiXCR anew, one entry per CDR3 protein. Among about 29,000 distinct CDR3 sequences listed, around 94% were seen once. Sequencing was performed on CD8+ T cells from PBMCs. All receptors come from a human donor in good health. Both conserved end residues are part of each CDR3. A D gene is named only where the DNA matches it firmly. Rows may omit the clone size; those that give it use once, few, many or a size class.

D	V	size	J	CDR3	DNA
TRBD2	TRBV29-1	-	TRBJ2-2	CSVEDIGGGGDGELFF	TGCAGCGTTGAAGATATTGGCGGGGGGGGTGACGGGGAGCTGTTTTTT
TRBD1	TRBV6-6	-	TRBJ2-2	CASTHLGTGDTGELFF	TGTGCCAGCACTCACCTAGGGACAGGGGACACCGGGGAGCTGTTTTTT
TRBD1	TRBV9	-	TRBJ2-3	CASSSMDRARGDTQYF	TGTGCCAGCAGCTCAATGGACAGGGCCCGAGGGGATACGCAGTATTTT
TRBD1	TRBV3-1	-	TRBJ2-5	CASSPYRGIETQYF	TGTGCCAGCAGCCCGTACAGGGGTATCGAGACCCAGTACTTC
TRBD1	TRBV2	once	TRBJ1-4	CASSGRDSRSKLFF	TGTGCCAGCAGTGGCCGGGACAGCAGATCAAAACTGTTTTTT
TRBD2	TRBV5-6	-	TRBJ2-3	CASSRTSGGLVGTDTQYF	TGTGCCAGCAGCCGGACTAGCGGGGGGCTGGTCGGCACAGATACGCAGTATTTT
-	TRBV2	-	TRBJ2-7	CASSEAVAYEQYF	TGTGCCAGCAGTGAAGCAGTTGCCTACGAGCAGTACTTC
-	TRBV6-5	-	TRBJ2-5	CASRERGEHQETQYF	TGTGCCAGCAGGGAGAGAGGGGAACACCAAGAGACCCAGTACTTC
TRBD1	TRBV27	-	TRBJ2-7	CASGTGINEQYF	TGTGCCAGCGGGACAGGGATTAACGAGCAGTACTTC
TRBD2	TRBV20-1	-	TRBJ2-2	CSARGGGVGPGELFF	TGCAGTGCTAGAGGGGGGGGTGTTGGTCCCGGGGAGCTGTTTTTT
-	TRBV28	-	TRBJ2-7	CASSLIDRGLGEQYF	TGTGCCAGCAGTTTAATCGACCGGGGGCTAGGGGAGCAGTACTTC
TRBD1	TRBV5-1	-	TRBJ2-5	CASRETGGYETQYF	TGCGCCAGCAGGGAAACAGGGGGCTATGAGACCCAGTACTTC
-	TRBV5-1	-	TRBJ1-2	CASSFGLNYGYTF	TGCGCCAGCAGCTTCGGGTTAAACTATGGCTACACCTTC
-	TRBV27	-	TRBJ2-1	CASSLQGREQFF	TGTGCCAGCAGTTTACAAGGGAGAGAGCAGTTCTTC
-	TRBV12-3/TRBV12-4	-	TRBJ1-2	CASSWRGNGYTF	TGTGCCAGCAGCTGGAGGGGGAATGGCTACACCTTC
-	TRBV15	-	TRBJ2-6	CATSEGGSGANVLTF	TGTGCCACCTCCGAAGGGGGCTCTGGGGCCAACGTCCTGACTTTC
TRBD2	TRBV9	-	TRBJ2-7	CASSPPSGSGGTREQYF	TGTGCCAGCAGCCCCCCCTCGGGGAGCGGGGGAACGCGGGAGCAGTACTTC
-	TRBV19	-	TRBJ1-1	CASSIATVTEAFF	TGTGCCAGTAGTATAGCAACAGTCACTGAAGCTTTCTTT
-	TRBV7-9	few	TRBJ2-3	CASSREDTQYF	TGTGCCAGCAGCCGCGAAGATACGCAGTATTTT
TRBD1	TRBV4-1	-	TRBJ1-5	CASSQTAGTGNQPQHF	TGCGCCAGCAGCCAAACGGCCGGGACAGGGAATCAGCCCCAGCATTTT
-	TRBV12-5	-	TRBJ2-5	CASGLGTGGAGAQYF	TGTGCTAGTGGTTTGGGTACAGGGGGGGCTGGAGCCCAGTACTTC
TRBD2	TRBV6-5	-	TRBJ2-1	CASSYSKRGVSNEQFF	TGTGCCAGCAGTTACTCGAAGCGGGGGGTCTCCAATGAGCAGTTCTTC
-	TRBV4-3	-	TRBJ2-1	CASSQDRSPNEQFF	TGCGCCAGCAGCCAAGATCGCTCCCCCAATGAGCAGTTCTTC
-	TRBV6-5	-	TRBJ2-7	CASKAQAGLRYEQYF	TGTGCCAGCAAAGCGCAGGCTGGGCTTCGCTACGAGCAGTACTTC
TRBD2	TRBV3-1	-	TRBJ2-3	CASSQSAGGPTDTQYF	TGTGCCAGCAGCCAATCGGCGGGGGGGCCCACAGATACGCAGTATTTT
TRBD1	TRBV10-2	-	TRBJ1-1	CASSSFRDRRLAEAFF	TGCGCCAGCAGCTCTTTCCGGGACAGACGACTTGCTGAAGCTTTCTTT
-	TRBV7-9	-	TRBJ2-5	CASSSTTEQETQYF	TGTGCCAGCAGCTCTACCACAGAGCAAGAGACCCAGTACTTC
-	TRBV5-1	-	TRBJ1-1	CASSLRDGPPNTEAFF	TGCGCCAGCAGCTTGCGGGACGGACCACCGAACACTGAAGCTTTCTTT